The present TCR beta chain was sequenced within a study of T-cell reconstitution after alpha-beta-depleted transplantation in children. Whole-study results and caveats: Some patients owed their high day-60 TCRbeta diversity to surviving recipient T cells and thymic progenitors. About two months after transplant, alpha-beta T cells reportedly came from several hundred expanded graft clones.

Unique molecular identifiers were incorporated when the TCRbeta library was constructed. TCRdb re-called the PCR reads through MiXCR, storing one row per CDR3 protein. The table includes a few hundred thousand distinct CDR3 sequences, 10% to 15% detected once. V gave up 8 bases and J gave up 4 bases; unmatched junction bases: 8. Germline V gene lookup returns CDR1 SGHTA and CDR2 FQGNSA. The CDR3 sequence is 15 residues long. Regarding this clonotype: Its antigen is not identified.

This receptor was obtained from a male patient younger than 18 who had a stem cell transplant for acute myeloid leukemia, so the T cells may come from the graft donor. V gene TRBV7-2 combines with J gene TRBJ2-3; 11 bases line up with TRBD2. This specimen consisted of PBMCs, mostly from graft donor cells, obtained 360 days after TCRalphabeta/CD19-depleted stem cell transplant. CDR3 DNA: TGTGCCAGCCGACTAGCGGGAAGTCGCGCAGATACGCAGTATTTT. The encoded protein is CASRLAGSRADTQYF.